This TCR beta chain was documented in a study of blood T cell repertoires in COVID-19. Study-level information: Acute and convalescent COVID-19 samples came from the United States, Italy and Spain. PBMCs, B-cell-depleted T cells, or T cells were the source of the cDNA or gDNA that made up the material.

Original data processing: For nucleated cells, counts were estimated from reference gene primer amplification. Profiling relied on immunoSEQ multiplex PCR, and the TCRdb table lists in-frame clones only, not all of them. V and J calls and clone size are copied from that table; D and trimming were computed from the DNA. The data show roughly 18,000 clones, with 65% to 80% seen just once and 15% to 20% held by the top ten. Seattle enrolled patients during active infection and tracked them longitudinally. The V gene's germline CDR1 is SNHLY and CDR2 FYNNEI. The CDR3 contains 14 residues. Between the trimmed V and J ends, which lost 6 bases and 5 bases, there was a span of 14 bases.

The chain has TRBV2 and TRBJ1-5; TRBD1 might be the D (6 bases). The clonotype comes from a man in his 70s with COVID-19, enrolled during active disease. The sequenced sample was peripheral blood. The CDR3 loop reads CASRVDSDYQPQHF. In DNA, the CDR3 is TGTGCCAGCAGGGTGGACAGTGACTATCAGCCCCAGCATTTT. Complete variable domain (other parts from reference TRBV2 and TRBJ1-5): EPEVTQTPSHQVTQMGQEVILRCVPISNHLYFYWYRQILGQKVEFLVSFYNNEISEKSEIFDDQFSVERPDGSNFTLKIRSTKLEDSAMYFCASRVDSDYQPQHFGDGTRLSIL.